Detailed here is one T cell receptor (beta chain). The data originate from a study of T cells after posttransplantation cyclophosphamide. The protocol was immunoSEQ multiplex PCR, while the TCRdb copy is restricted to in-frame clones and leaves out a portion. In the table there are roughly 12,000 clones, approximately 95% of which are singletons. CDR3 length: 16 amino acids. Germline CDR1 and CDR2: MNHEY and SMNVEV (reference sequence). J gave up 4 bases and V 5 bases, and 13 bases lay outside the gene matches. This sequence was found in a man aged 25-45 years in good health and a related stem cell transplant donor. The specimen sequenced was naive CD8+ T cells sorted from PBMCs. This chain uses TRBV27 with TRBJ1-2; 7 bases match TRBD1. The CDR3 DNA follows: TGTGCCAGCAGTCCCTCGCAGGGGGGACTTCTCTATGGCTACACCTTC. Translation: CASSPSQGGLLYGYTF.